Listed below are T cell receptor beta chains from one sample, sequenced in a study of blood T cell repertoires in COVID-19. Method: immunoSEQ multiplex PCR; TCRdb's copy keeps in-frame clones and lacks some. The table records approximately 210,000 clones, 92% of them present only once. The sequenced sample consisted of peripheral blood. These receptors were taken from a man aged 25-40 years with acute or convalescent COVID-19. CDR3s include the opening cysteine and the closing phenylalanine or tryptophan. A D gene is named only where the DNA matches it firmly. The listing skips clone size in some rows; elsewhere it reads once, few, many or a size class.

>TRBV24-1|-|-|TRBJ2-1
TGTGCCACCAGTGATTCCACAGGGTTCTCCTACAATGAGCAGTTCTTC
CATSDSTGFSYNEQFF
>TRBV28|-|-|TRBJ2-4
TGTGCCAGCAGTTTTGGCCTGAGCTTTAGCATGAGGGATTCCAAAAACATTCAGTACTTC
CASSFGLSFSMRDSKNIQYF
>TRBV6-6|-|-|TRBJ1-4
TGTGCCAGCAGTTACTTCGGGGGGAATGAAAAACTGTTTTTT
CASSYFGGNEKLFF
>TRBV5-6|-|-|TRBJ2-2
TGTGCCAGCAGCTTGGACTACGCGGGGGCCGGCTACACCGGGGAGCTGTTTTTT
CASSLDYAGAGYTGELFF
>TRBV14|TRBD2|-|TRBJ2-1
TGTGCCAGCAGCCAGAATATGGGGGGGAAAATCTACAATGAGCAGTTCTTC
CASSQNMGGKIYNEQFF
>TRBV5-4|-|-|TRBJ2-7
TGTGCCAGCAGCTCCGGGACTCTCAACGGACGCGAGCAGTACTTC
CASSSGTLNGREQYF
>TRBV4-2|-|-|TRBJ2-7
TGTGCCAGCAGCCAAGGCCGGACAGTTACAGGGTACGAGCAGTACTTC
CASSQGRTVTGYEQYF
>TRBV27|-|-|TRBJ1-5
TGTGCCAGCAGTTCCCGGGGGACCGCTCCAAATCAGCCCCAGCATTTT
CASSSRGTAPNQPQHF
>TRBV6-4|-|-|TRBJ2-2
TGTGCCAGCAAGAGGGTATCGAACACCGGGGAGCTGTTTTTT
CASKRVSNTGELFF
>TRBV6-5|-|-|TRBJ2-7
TGTGCCAGCAGTTACTCGAGGTCTTGGAGCTCCTACGAGCAGTACTTC
CASSYSRSWSSYEQYF
>TRBV27|TRBD1|-|TRBJ1-5
TGTGCCAGCAGTTTAGGACAGGGCAATCAGCCCCAGCATTTT
CASSLGQGNQPQHF
>TRBV11-3|-|-|TRBJ2-5
TGTGCCAGCAGCTTAGACCGAGAGACCCAGTACTTC
CASSLDRETQYF
>TRBV15|-|-|TRBJ2-1
TGTGCCACCAGCAGAGCGTTGGCGGGGACTAATGAGCAGTTCTTC
CATSRALAGTNEQFF
>TRBV10-1|TRBD1|once|TRBJ2-3
TGCGCCACCAAGGGACAGACAGATACGCAGTATTTT
CATKGQTDTQYF
>TRBV2|-|-|TRBJ1-2
TGTGCCAGCAGTGTGGAGGTTGTGGGGTATGGCTACACCTTC
CASSVEVVGYGYTF
>TRBV30|-|once|TRBJ2-7
TGTGCCTGGAGTGCAGGGTTCGGATACCAAACCTACGAGCAGTACTTC
CAWSAGFGYQTYEQYF
>TRBV3-1/TRBV3-2|TRBD2|-|TRBJ2-1
TGTGCCACCGCGGGAGGAGATGAGCAGTTCTTC
CATAGGDEQFF
>TRBV6-4|TRBD2|-|TRBJ2-3
TGTGCCAGCAGTGAAGGCCCGGGGGGGCCTTTAGATACGCAGTATTTT
CASSEGPGGPLDTQYF
>TRBV18|-|-|TRBJ1-1
TGTGCCAGCTCAGAGGGGGTGAACACTGAAGCTTTCTTT
CASSEGVNTEAFF
>TRBV7-9|-|-|TRBJ2-7
TGTGCCAGCAGCCCAAGCCTGAACTCCTACGAGCAGTACTTC
CASSPSLNSYEQYF
>TRBV29-1|-|many|TRBJ1-5
TGCAGCGTCTCAAGCTCCGATCAGCCCCAGCATTTT
CSVSSSDQPQHF
>TRBV30|TRBD1|-|TRBJ1-3
TGTGCCTGGAGGGGACAGGGGGCCTCCCCCACAACTGGAAACACCATATATTTT
CAWRGQGASPTTGNTIYF
>TRBV7-9|TRBD1|-|TRBJ1-6
TGTGCCAGCAGCCCGGGACAGACTAATTCACCCCTCCACTTT
CASSPGQTNSPLHF
>TRBV24-1|-|-|TRBJ1-5
TGTGCCACCAGTGGCCCGCTCAGTAATCAGCCCCAGCATTTT
CATSGPLSNQPQHF
>TRBV2|-|-|TRBJ1-3
TGTGCCAGCTCCGACGGGGGATTAGCTGGAAACACCATATATTTT
CASSDGGLAGNTIYF
>TRBV7-2|-|-|TRBJ2-7
TGTGCCAGCAGCCCGAACAGGGCCGAGAGGTACTTC
CASSPNRAERYF
>TRBV5-1|-|-|TRBJ2-1
TGCGCCAGCAGCTTGATCCCCAGCGGTGACTACTCCTACAATGAGCAGTTCTTC
CASSLIPSGDYSYNEQFF
>TRBV6-4|-|-|TRBJ2-2
TGTGCCAGCAGTCCAGAGTGGCAGGTTTTCACCGGGGAGCTGTTTTTT
CASSPEWQVFTGELFF
>TRBV9|-|-|TRBJ1-1
TGTGCCAGCAGCGTTGGGGGGAGCACTGAAGCTTTCTTT
CASSVGGSTEAFF
>TRBV20-1|-|-|TRBJ2-5
TGCAGTGCTAGTGGGTGGCCGAATCAAGAGACCCAGTACTTC
CSASGWPNQETQYF
>TRBV4-1|TRBD1|-|TRBJ2-1
TGCGCCAGCAGCCAAACGGACAGGACCAACTACAATGAGCAGTTCTTC
CASSQTDRTNYNEQFF
>TRBV4-1|-|once|TRBJ1-1
TGCGCCAGCAGCCAATTCCAGGGGCCCTTGAACACTGAAGCTTTCTTT
CASSQFQGPLNTEAFF
>TRBV5-1|TRBD1|-|TRBJ2-5
TGCGCCAGCAGCTTTAACCCGGGACAGGGTAACCGGGAGACCCAGTACTTC
CASSFNPGQGNRETQYF
>TRBV27|-|-|TRBJ1-5
TGTGCCAGCAGTTTCCGGGAGCATCAGCCCCAGCATTTT
CASSFREHQPQHF
>TRBV4-2|-|-|TRBJ1-4
TGTGCCAGCAGCCCTCTTGTCCGGGGTGGTGAAAAACTGTTTTTT
CASSPLVRGGEKLFF
>TRBV2|TRBD2|-|TRBJ2-5
TGTGCCAGCAGCTTGGGACTAGCGGGAGGGCCGGGAGAGACCCAGTACTTC
CASSLGLAGGPGETQYF
>TRBV3-1/TRBV3-2|TRBD1|once|TRBJ2-1
TGTGCCAGCAGCCAAGGGATTATTGGACAGGCGTACAATGAGCAGTTCTTC
CASSQGIIGQAYNEQFF
>TRBV5-6|-|-|TRBJ2-5
TGTGCCAGCAGCCAGGGGACCTTCAGGTACCAAGAGACCCAGTACTTC
CASSQGTFRYQETQYF
>TRBV19|-|-|TRBJ1-2
TGTGCCAGTTTCGGGACTCATGGCTACACCTTC
CASFGTHGYTF
>TRBV6-1|-|-|TRBJ1-5
TGTGCCAGCAGTGAAGCGCTCAGGGAAGGTCAGCCCCAGCATTTT
CASSEALREGQPQHF
>TRBV12-5|-|-|TRBJ1-2
TGTGCTAGTGGTGGGCAGGGCTTCTATGGCTACACCTTC
CASGGQGFYGYTF
>TRBV12-5|-|-|TRBJ1-2
TGTGCTAGTGGTTTGTCCGCGGGGGACTATGGCTACACCTTC
CASGLSAGDYGYTF
>TRBV23-1|-|-|TRBJ2-7
TGCGCCAGCAGTCTTGGGCCCGAGACGGTCGAGCAGTACTTC
CASSLGPETVEQYF
>TRBV7-8|-|-|TRBJ1-2
TGTGCCAGCAGCTCCAGGGTGTACGGTAACTATGGCTACACCTTC
CASSSRVYGNYGYTF
>TRBV18|TRBD1|-|TRBJ2-7
TGTGCCAGCTCACCCCGACGGGACAGGGGATACTACGAGCAGTACTTC
CASSPRRDRGYYEQYF
>TRBV15|-|-|TRBJ1-1
TGTGCCACCAGCAGAGATAGAGAGGGGAACACTGAAGCTTTCTTT
CATSRDREGNTEAFF